The rows below give T cell receptor beta chains drawn from one sample of a study of control samples from healthy donors and cancer patients. Profiled with immunoSEQ multiplex PCR; TCRdb holds only in-frame clones, not every one. Of 390,000 or so clones listed, 90% are singletons. Sequenced: PBMCs. These receptors were obtained from a man aged 40-49 years with head and neck cancer. Each CDR3 is given with its conserved first and last residue. A D gene is named only where the DNA matches it firmly. Where a row states a size, it is once, few, many or the class of an expanded clone; other rows omit it.

d_call	v_call	clone_size	j_call	cdr3_nt	cdr3_aa
NA	TRBV5-1	NA	TRBJ2-7	TGCGCCAGCAGCTTGTCAGGTCAGGGCTTCTACGAGCAGTACTTC	CASSLSGQGFYEQYF
NA	TRBV4-3	NA	TRBJ2-3	TGCGCCAGCAGCCAAGTCCCCCTATGGGGGCGGGCAGATACGCAGTATTTT	CASSQVPLWGRADTQYF
NA	TRBV28	once	TRBJ1-4	TGTGCCAGCAGTTCCGGCGGTAATGAAAAACTGTTTTTT	CASSSGGNEKLFF
NA	TRBV14	NA	TRBJ1-1	TGTGCCAGCAGCCCTTATGACAGAGCCTTCCCCACTGAAGCTTTCTTT	CASSPYDRAFPTEAFF
NA	TRBV7-9	NA	TRBJ2-5	TGTGCCAGCAGCTTAGATAGGACCCTTCTAGGTGAGACCCAGTACTTC	CASSLDRTLLGETQYF
TRBD1	TRBV30	once	TRBJ2-7	TGTGCCTGGAGTGTTAGCGGACAGGGGGCGGGGTCCTACGAGCAGTACTTC	CAWSVSGQGAGSYEQYF
TRBD1	TRBV7-3	NA	TRBJ2-6	TGTGCCAGCAGCTTACAGGGGGCTGGGGCCAACGTCCTGACTTTC	CASSLQGAGANVLTF
NA	TRBV28	NA	TRBJ2-3	TGTGCCAGCAGCAAGGAGCGCGATACGCAGTATTTT	CASSKERDTQYF
NA	TRBV14	NA	TRBJ2-1	TGTGCCAGCCAAAGTCTCAGCGGTAGCTCCTACAATGAGCAGTTCTTC	CASQSLSGSSYNEQFF
NA	TRBV9	NA	TRBJ1-2	TGTGCCAGCAGCGTAGGGGTTTATAACTATGGCTACACCTTC	CASSVGVYNYGYTF
NA	TRBV7-3	NA	TRBJ2-2	TGTGCCAGCAGCCCGGAAGGCACCGGGGAGCTGTTTTTT	CASSPEGTGELFF
TRBD1	TRBV5-1	once	TRBJ2-3	TGCGCCAGCAGCCTTGGGACAGCGTCTTTCCCCAGCAGCACAGATACGCAGTATTTT	CASSLGTASFPSSTDTQYF
TRBD1	TRBV6-5	few	TRBJ1-3	TGTGCCAGCAGTACCCCGACAGGGAAAGACACCATATATTTT	CASSTPTGKDTIYF
NA	TRBV27	NA	TRBJ2-3	TGTGCCAGCAGTTATGGTACAGATACGCAGTATTTT	CASSYGTDTQYF
TRBD1	TRBV2	NA	TRBJ1-6	TGTGCCAGCAGTGATCGAAAGACAGGGTCGAGCTCCTATAATTCACCCCTCCACTTT	CASSDRKTGSSSYNSPLHF
NA	TRBV25-1	NA	TRBJ1-1	TGTGCCAGCAGTGTGCCGGGGATGAACACTGAAGCTTTCTTT	CASSVPGMNTEAFF
NA	TRBV11-2	NA	TRBJ2-7	TGTGCCAGCAGATCCTTCGAGAGGTCACAGGTAGTCCACGAGCAGTACTTC	CASRSFERSQVVHEQYF
NA	TRBV19	NA	TRBJ1-1	TGTGCCAGTAGTATGGGGAGAGACACTGAAGCTTTCTTT	CASSMGRDTEAFF
TRBD2	TRBV19	NA	TRBJ2-3	TGTGCCAGTACTCCGACTAGCGGGAGTGCAGATACGCAGTATTTT	CASTPTSGSADTQYF
NA	TRBV7-9	NA	TRBJ1-6	TGTGCCAGCAGCCGTGGTCTGGGTTCACCCCTCCACTTT	CASSRGLGSPLHF
NA	TRBV6-4	NA	TRBJ1-1	TGTGCCAGCAGTGACGATATCACTGAAGCTTTCTTT	CASSDDITEAFF
TRBD1	TRBV19	NA	TRBJ1-1	TGTGCCAGTAGCCGGGACAGGGGAGGGCTGAACACTGAAGCTTTCTTT	CASSRDRGGLNTEAFF
TRBD1	TRBV27	NA	TRBJ2-4	TGTGCCAGCAGTTTATCGTTTTCGAGGGACAGGGGGAACTCACTAGCCAAAAACATTCAGTACTTC	CASSLSFSRDRGNSLAKNIQYF
TRBD1	TRBV28	NA	TRBJ1-1	TGTGCCAGCAGACCCTGGGACAGCACTGAAGCTTTCTTT	CASRPWDSTEAFF
TRBD2	TRBV24-1	NA	TRBJ2-1	TGTGCCACCAGTGAAAAAGGACTAGCGGGGGTGAATGAGCAGTTCTTC	CATSEKGLAGVNEQFF
TRBD1	TRBV11-3	NA	TRBJ2-3	TGTGCCAGCAGCCTGGGACAGCCAGCTGATACGCAGTATTTT	CASSLGQPADTQYF
NA	TRBV19	NA	TRBJ1-5	TGTGCCAGTAGTATAGTGGACGCAGACAATCAGCCCCAGCATTTT	CASSIVDADNQPQHF